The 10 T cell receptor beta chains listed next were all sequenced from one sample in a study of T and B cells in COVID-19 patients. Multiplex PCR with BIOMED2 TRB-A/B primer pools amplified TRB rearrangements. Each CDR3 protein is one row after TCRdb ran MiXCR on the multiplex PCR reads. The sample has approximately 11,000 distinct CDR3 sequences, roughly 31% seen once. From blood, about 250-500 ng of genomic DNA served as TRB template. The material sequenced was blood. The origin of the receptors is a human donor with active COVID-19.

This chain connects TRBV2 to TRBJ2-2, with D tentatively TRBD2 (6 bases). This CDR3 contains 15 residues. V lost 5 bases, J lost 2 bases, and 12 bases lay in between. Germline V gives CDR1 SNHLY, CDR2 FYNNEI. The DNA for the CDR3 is TGTGCCAGCAGTCCCTGGGACTTTAACACCGGGGAGCTGTTTTTT. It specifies CASSPWDFNTGELFF.

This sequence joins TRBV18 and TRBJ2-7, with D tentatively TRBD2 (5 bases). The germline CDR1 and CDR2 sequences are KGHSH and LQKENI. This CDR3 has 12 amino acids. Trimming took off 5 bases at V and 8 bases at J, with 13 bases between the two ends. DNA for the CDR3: TGTGCCAGCTCAGTAAGGACTGGCCAGCAGTACTTC. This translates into CASSVRTGQQYF.

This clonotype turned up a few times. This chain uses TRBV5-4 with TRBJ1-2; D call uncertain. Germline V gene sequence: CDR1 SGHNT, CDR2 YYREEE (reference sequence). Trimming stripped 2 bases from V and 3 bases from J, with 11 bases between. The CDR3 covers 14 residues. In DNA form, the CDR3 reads TGTGCCAGCAGCTTTTCCACCATTCACTATGGCTACACCTTC. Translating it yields CASSFSTIHYGYTF.

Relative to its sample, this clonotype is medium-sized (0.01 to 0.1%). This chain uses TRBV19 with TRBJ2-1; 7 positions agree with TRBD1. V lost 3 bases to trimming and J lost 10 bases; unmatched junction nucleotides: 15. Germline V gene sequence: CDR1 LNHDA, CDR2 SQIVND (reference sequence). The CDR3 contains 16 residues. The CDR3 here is CASSIRRQGQSSEQFF. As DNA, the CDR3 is TGTGCCAGTAGTATCCGAAGACAGGGCCAATCATCGGAGCAGTTCTTC.

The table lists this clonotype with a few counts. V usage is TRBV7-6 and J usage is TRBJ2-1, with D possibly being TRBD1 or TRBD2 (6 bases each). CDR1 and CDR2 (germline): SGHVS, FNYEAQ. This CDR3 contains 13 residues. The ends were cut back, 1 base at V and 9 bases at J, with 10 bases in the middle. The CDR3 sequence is CASSLERGAEQFF. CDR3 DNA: TGTGCCAGCAGCTTAGAGAGGGGGGCTGAGCAGTTCTTC.

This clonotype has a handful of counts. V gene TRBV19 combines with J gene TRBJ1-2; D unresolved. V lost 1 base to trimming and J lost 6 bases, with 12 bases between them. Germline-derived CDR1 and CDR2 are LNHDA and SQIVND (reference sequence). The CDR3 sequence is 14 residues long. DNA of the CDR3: TGTGCCAGTAGTATAGCGGCACAGCCAGATGGCTACACCTTC. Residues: CASSIAAQPDGYTF.

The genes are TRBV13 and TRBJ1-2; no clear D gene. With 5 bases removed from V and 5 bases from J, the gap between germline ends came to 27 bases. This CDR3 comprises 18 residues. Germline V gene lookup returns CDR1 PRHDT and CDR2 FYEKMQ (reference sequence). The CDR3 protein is CASSQVLRVPSYGYGYTF. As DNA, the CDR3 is TGTGCCAGCAGCCAAGTGTTGAGGGTCCCGTCTTACGGGTATGGCTACACCTTC. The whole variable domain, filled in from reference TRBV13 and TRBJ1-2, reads AAGVIQSPRHLIKEKRETATLKCYPIPRHDTVYWYQQGPGQDPQFLISFYEKMQSDKGSIPDRFSAQQFSDYHSELNMSSLELGDSALYFCASSQVLRVPSYGYGYTFGSGTRLTVV.

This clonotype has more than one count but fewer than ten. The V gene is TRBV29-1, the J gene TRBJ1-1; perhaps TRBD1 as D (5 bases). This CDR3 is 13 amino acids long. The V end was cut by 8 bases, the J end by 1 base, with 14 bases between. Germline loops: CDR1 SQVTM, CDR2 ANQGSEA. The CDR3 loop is CSPRTPKNTEAFF. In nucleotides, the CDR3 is TGCAGCCCCCGGACACCGAAGAACACTGAAGCTTTCTTT. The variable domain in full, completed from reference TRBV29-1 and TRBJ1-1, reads SAVISQKPSRDICQRGTSLTIQCQVDSQVTMMFWYRQQPGQSLTLIATANQGSEATYESGFVIDKFPISRPNLTFSTLTVSNMSPEDSSIYLCSPRTPKNTEAFFGQGTRLTVV.

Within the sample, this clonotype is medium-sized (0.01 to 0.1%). The CDR3 nucleotides read TGTGCCACCAGCAGAGAGGAGGGACAGGGCTCCTACGAGCAGTACTTC. Protein: CATSREEGQGSYEQYF. The chain has TRBV15 and TRBJ2-7, with 9 bases lining up with TRBD1. V dropped 0 bases and J dropped 0; count of bases not matched to a gene: 3. The length of the CDR3 is 16 residues. CDR1 LNHNV and CDR2 YYDKDF come from the germline V gene (reference sequence).

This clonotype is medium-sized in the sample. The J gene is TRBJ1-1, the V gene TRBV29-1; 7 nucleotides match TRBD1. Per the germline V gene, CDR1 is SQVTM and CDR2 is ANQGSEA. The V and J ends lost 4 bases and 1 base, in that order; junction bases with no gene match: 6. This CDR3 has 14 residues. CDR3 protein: CSVAVGTANTEAFF. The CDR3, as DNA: TGCAGCGTTGCGGTAGGGACAGCGAACACTGAAGCTTTCTTT. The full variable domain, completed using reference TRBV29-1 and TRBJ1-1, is SAVISQKPSRDICQRGTSLTIQCQVDSQVTMMFWYRQQPGQSLTLIATANQGSEATYESGFVIDKFPISRPNLTFSTLTVSNMSPEDSSIYLCSVAVGTANTEAFFGQGTRLTVV.